This TCR beta chain was profiled in a study of T cells in localized non-small cell lung cancer. This clone appeared a single time. Its specificity is not known. CDR1 and CDR2 from the germline V gene are MNHNS and SASEGT. The CDR3 loop spans 15 amino acids. J lost 4 bases, V lost 2 bases, and 5 bases had no gene match. Findings of the study overall: Without multi-region sequencing, intratumor heterogeneity could not be excluded.

Repertoires were generated with immunoSEQ multiplex PCR, while TCRdb's copy carries only in-frame clones and drops some. Of around 50,000 clones in the sample, about 80% are singletons; the top ten hold just under 20%. This clonotype originated in a female donor older than 55 with stage II squamous cell lung carcinoma. This chain joins TRBV6-1 and TRBJ2-5; 9 bases are a match to TRBD1. This specimen was peripheral blood, taken before any cancer treatment. The CDR3 region is CASSEHRGLGETQYF. DNA for the CDR3: TGTGCCAGCAGTGAACACAGGGGGCTTGGAGAGACCCAGTACTTC.